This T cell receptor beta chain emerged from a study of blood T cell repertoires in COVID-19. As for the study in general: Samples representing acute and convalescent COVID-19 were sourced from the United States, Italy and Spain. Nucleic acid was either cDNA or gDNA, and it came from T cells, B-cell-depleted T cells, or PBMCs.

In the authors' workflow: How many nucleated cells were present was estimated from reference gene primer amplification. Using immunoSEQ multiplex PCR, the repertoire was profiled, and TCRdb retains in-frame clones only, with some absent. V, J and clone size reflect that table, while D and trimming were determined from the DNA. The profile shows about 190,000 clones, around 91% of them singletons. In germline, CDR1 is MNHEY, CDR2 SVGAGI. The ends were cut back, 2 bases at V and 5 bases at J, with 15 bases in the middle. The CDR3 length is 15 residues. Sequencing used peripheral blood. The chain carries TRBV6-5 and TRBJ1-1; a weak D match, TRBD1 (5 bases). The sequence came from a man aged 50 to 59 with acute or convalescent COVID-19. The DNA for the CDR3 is TGTGCCAGCAGTTACGCCGGGGGGTTGGTTACTGAAGCTTTCTTT. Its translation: CASSYAGGLVTEAFF.